These 5 T cell receptor beta chains were all obtained from the same sample, sequenced in a study of cytomegalovirus exposure and HLA in healthy donors. Primers for the PCR totalled 60 Vbeta and 13 Jbeta. Only in-frame clones appear in the TCRdb table, and some are missing; sequencing was by immunoSEQ multiplex PCR. The table lists around 150,000 clones, roughly four fifths of them singletons. Sequenced material: PBMCs. The receptor set was obtained from a man aged 45-65 years in good health and CMV-seropositive.

The chain combines TRBV5-5 with TRBJ1-4; D possibly corresponds to TRBD1 (5 bases). Germline V gene sequence: CDR1 SGHKS, CDR2 YYEKEE (reference sequence). This CDR3 has 14 residues. The V end was cut by 1 base, the J end by 2 bases, with 6 bases between. In DNA form, the CDR3 reads TGTGCCAGCAGCTTGCCAGGGACTAATGAAAAACTGTTTTTT. Its protein is CASSLPGTNEKLFF.

The V gene is TRBV7-9, the J gene TRBJ2-7, with 16 nucleotides matching TRBD2. Germline V gene lookup returns CDR1 SEHNR and CDR2 FQNEAQ (reference sequence). The CDR3 length is 18 residues. With V trimmed by 3 bases and J by 3 bases, 8 bases remained unmatched. The CDR3 reads CASSFSGTSGRAVYEQYF. The CDR3 DNA follows: TGTGCCAGCAGCTTTTCCGGGACTAGCGGGAGGGCCGTCTACGAGCAGTACTTC.

The gene calls are TRBV5-1 and TRBJ2-6, with D perhaps TRBD2 (5 bases). The germline V and J ends were trimmed by 0 bases and 2 bases, with 9 bases remaining between them. This CDR3 has 16 amino acids. Germline V gene data show CDR1 as SGHRS and CDR2 as YFSETQ. The CDR3: CASSLGSGTGANVLTF. CDR3 nucleotide sequence: TGCGCCAGCAGCTTGGGATCGGGGACTGGGGCCAACGTCCTGACTTTC.

V and J are TRBV29-1 and TRBJ1-5, with no clear D. Germline CDR1 SQVTM, CDR2 ANQGSEA. Trimming shortened V by 5 bases and J by 0 bases, and 11 bases separated the two germline ends. The CDR3 is 14 amino acids. CDR3 nucleotide sequence: TGCAGCGTTAAGGGAGGGAATAGCAATCAGCCCCAGCATTTT. It codes for CSVKGGNSNQPQHF.

About this clone: This likely came from a read error, as a far larger clone is one base away. This rearrangement joins TRBV28 to TRBJ2-3, with 9 bases identical to TRBD2. J lost 5 bases, V lost 9 bases, and 9 bases had no gene match. The CDR3 extends over 14 amino acids. Germline V lookup: CDR1 MDHEN, CDR2 SYDVKM. Here the CDR3 DNA reads TGTGCCAGTTCGCCCGGACTAGCGAGAGATACGCAGTATTTT. It encodes CASSPGLARDTQYF.